The subject of this entry is one T cell receptor (beta chain). Assay used: immunoSEQ multiplex PCR; TCRdb lists only in-frame clones, some missing. The sample holds around 99,000 clones, just under 95% seen once. These data are taken from a study of T cell changes during pregnancy in multiple sclerosis. This specimen consisted of peripheral blood, obtained in the third trimester of pregnancy. This clonotype originated in a female donor in good health, enrolled as a control in a pregnancy study.

The CDR3 DNA sequence: TGCGCCAGCAGCTTAACTATGGCAGGGGAAATCGCCACTGAAGCTTTCTTT. It codes for CASSLTMAGEIATEAFF. The chain joins TRBV5-1 to TRBJ1-1, with a tentative D call TRBD1 (6 bases). CDR3 length: 17 residues. The V end was cut by 2 bases, the J end by 4 bases, with 21 bases between. Germline V lookup: CDR1 SGHRS, CDR2 YFSETQ.